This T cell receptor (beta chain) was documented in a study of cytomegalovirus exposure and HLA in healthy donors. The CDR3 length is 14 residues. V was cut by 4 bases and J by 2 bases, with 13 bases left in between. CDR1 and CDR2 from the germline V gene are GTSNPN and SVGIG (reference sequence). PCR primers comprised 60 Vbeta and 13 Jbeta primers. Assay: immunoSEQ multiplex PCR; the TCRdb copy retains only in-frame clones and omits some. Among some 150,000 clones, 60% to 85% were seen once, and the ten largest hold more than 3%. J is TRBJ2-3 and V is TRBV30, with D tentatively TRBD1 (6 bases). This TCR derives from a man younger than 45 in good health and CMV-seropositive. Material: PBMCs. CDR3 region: CAWTLGTLTDTQYF. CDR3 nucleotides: TGTGCCTGGACTCTGGGGACACTCACAGATACGCAGTATTTT.